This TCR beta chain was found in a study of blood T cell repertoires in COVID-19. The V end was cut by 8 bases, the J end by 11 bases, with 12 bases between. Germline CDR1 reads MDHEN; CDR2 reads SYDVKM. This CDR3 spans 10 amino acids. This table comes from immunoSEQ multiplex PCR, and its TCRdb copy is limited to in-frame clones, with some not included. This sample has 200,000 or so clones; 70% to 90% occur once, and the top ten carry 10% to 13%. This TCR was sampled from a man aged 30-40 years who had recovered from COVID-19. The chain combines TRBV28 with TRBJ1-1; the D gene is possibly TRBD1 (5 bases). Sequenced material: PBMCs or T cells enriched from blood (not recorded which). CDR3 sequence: CASSGGWAFF. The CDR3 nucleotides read TGTGCCAGCTCGGGGGGTTGGGCTTTCTTT.